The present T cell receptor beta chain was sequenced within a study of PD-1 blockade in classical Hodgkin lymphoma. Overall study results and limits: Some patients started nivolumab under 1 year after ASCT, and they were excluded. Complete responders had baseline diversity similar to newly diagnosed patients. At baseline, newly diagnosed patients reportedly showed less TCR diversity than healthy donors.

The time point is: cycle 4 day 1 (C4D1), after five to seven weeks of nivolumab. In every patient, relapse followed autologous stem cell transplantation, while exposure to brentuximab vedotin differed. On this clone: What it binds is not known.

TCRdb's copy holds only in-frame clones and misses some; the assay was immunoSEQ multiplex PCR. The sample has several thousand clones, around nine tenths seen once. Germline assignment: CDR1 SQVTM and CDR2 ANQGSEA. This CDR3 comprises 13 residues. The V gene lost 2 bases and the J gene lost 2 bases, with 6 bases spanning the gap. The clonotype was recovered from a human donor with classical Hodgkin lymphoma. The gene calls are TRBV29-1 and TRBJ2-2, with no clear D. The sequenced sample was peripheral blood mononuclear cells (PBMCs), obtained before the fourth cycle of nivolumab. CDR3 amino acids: CSVETANTGELFF. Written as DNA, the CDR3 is TGCAGCGTTGAAACAGCAAACACCGGGGAGCTGTTTTTT.